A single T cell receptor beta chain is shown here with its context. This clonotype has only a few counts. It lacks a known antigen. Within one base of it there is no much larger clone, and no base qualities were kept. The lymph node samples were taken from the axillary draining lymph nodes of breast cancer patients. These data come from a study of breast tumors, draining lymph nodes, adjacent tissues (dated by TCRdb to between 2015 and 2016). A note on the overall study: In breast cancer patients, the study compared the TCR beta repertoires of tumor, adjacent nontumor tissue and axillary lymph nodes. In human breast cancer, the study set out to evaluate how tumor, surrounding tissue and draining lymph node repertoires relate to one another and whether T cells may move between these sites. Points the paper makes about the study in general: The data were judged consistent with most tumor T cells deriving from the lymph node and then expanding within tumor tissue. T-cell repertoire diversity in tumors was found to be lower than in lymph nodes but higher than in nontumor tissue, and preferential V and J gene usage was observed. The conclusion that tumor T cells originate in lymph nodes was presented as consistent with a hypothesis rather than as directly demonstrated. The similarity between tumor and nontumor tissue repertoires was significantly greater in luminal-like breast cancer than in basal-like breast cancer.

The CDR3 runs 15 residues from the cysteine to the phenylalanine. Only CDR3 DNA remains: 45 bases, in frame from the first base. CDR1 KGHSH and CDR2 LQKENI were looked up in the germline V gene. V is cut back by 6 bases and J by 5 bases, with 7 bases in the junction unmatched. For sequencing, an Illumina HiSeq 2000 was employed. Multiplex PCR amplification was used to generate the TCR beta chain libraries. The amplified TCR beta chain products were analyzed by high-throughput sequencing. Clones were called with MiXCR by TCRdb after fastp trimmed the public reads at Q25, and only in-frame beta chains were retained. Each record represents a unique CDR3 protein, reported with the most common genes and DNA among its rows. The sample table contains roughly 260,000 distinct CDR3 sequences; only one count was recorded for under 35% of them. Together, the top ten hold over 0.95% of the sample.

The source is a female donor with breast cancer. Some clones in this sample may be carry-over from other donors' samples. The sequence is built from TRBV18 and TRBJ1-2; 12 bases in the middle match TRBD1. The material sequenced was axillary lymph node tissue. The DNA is TGTGCCAGCTCCCCAGGGACAGGGGGCGTGTATGGCTACACCTTC. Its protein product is CASSPGTGGVYGYTF.